The 18 T cell receptor beta chains in this list originate from one sample, sequenced in a study of liver allograft versus peripheral blood T cells (dated by TCRdb to the early 2020s). General notes on the study: The study compared the T cell receptor repertoires present in transplanted livers with the repertoires present in the peripheral blood of liver transplant recipients.

Reads for this sample came from an Illumina MiSeq. The public reads were run again by TCRdb, first through fastp at Q25 and then through MiXCR, and only productive beta chains were kept. Entries are consolidated by CDR3 protein sequence, retaining the most common genes and DNA. The sample yields more than 10,000 distinct CDR3 sequences; over 25% were counted once. 2.2% of the sample lies in the top ten. The receptors were gathered from a human patient who had a liver transplant. After a transplant, the donor of the graft may account for some T cells.

This clonotype was seen at least ten times. The chain uses TRBV24-1 and TRBJ1-4, with a possible D match to TRBD1 (5 bases). Germline CDR1 reads KGHDR; CDR2 reads SFDVKD. The CDR3 has 16 residues. The V and J ends lost 4 bases and 7 bases respectively, with 18 bases between them. CDR3 in amino acids: CATSDPGTGRGEKLFF. For the CDR3, the DNA is TGTGCCACCAGTGACCCTGGGACGGGACGGGGTGAAAAACTGTTTTTT.

By share, this clonotype counts as medium-sized. V gene TRBV15 combines with J gene TRBJ2-3; 9 bases are a match to TRBD2. There are 16 residues in the CDR3. Looked up from germline, CDR1 is LNHNV and CDR2 is YYDKDF (reference sequence). The ends lost 5 bases at V and 1 base at J; junction bases unmatched: 7. Written as DNA, the CDR3 is TGTGCCACCAGCGTTAGCGGGAGTGGGGGCACAGATACGCAGTATTTT. Translated, it gives CATSVSGSGGTDTQYF.

By share of the sample, this clonotype is medium-sized. The V and J genes are TRBV10-3 and TRBJ1-1, with a possible D match to TRBD1 (6 bases). Looked up from germline, CDR1 is ENHRY and CDR2 is SYGVKD. The V gene lost 5 bases and the J gene lost 0 bases, with 7 bases spanning the gap. CDR3 length equals 13 residues. The CDR3 here is CAISSGVNTEAFF. The CDR3 region has the DNA TGTGCCATCAGTTCAGGGGTGAACACTGAAGCTTTCTTT.

The chain has TRBV20-1 and TRBJ2-3; TRBD1 aligns across 10 bases. The CDR3 totals 14 residues. Trimming cost V 5 bases and J 3 bases; bases outside gene matches: 5. Germline assignment: CDR1 DFQATT and CDR2 SNEGSKA (reference sequence). The CDR3 loop is CSAPRQGATDTQYF. The CDR3 bases are TGCAGTGCTCCAAGACAGGGGGCTACAGATACGCAGTATTTT.

By sample share, this clonotype is medium-sized. The chain links TRBV18 to TRBJ1-1; D unclear. The CDR3 runs 14 residues. Germline CDR1 KGHSH, CDR2 LQKENI. Trimming removed 3 bases from V and 5 bases from J, with 13 bases in between. CDR3 in DNA: TGTGCCAGCTCACCCGGCAGCGTCCGGACTGAAGCTTTCTTT. Protein product: CASSPGSVRTEAFF.

This chain connects TRBV28 to TRBJ1-2; D remains ambiguous. The CDR3 length is 13 residues. Germline V lookup: CDR1 MDHEN, CDR2 SYDVKM. Trimming shortened V by 5 bases and J by 6 bases, and 13 bases separated the two germline ends. The CDR3 loop is CASSPEITNGYTF. The CDR3 DNA sequence: TGTGCCAGCAGTCCGGAAATTACCAATGGCTACACCTTC.

V usage is TRBV27 and J usage is TRBJ2-1, with a tentative D call TRBD2 (7 bases). Germline V gene lookup returns CDR1 MNHEY and CDR2 SMNVEV (reference sequence). V was cut by 3 bases and J by 4 bases, with 16 bases left in between. CDR3 size: 16 residues. DNA for the CDR3: TGTGCCAGCAGTTTGATAGGGGGGGATCATTACAATGAGCAGTTCTTC. This gives the protein CASSLIGGDHYNEQFF.

This clonotype was observed a handful of times. V and J are TRBV6-5 and TRBJ1-3, with D possibly TRBD1 on 6 matching bases. Germline V gene lookup returns CDR1 MNHEY and CDR2 SVGAGI. CDR3 size: 15 residues. The V end lost 5 bases, the J end lost 0 bases, and 11 bases lay between the germline ends. Here the CDR3 reads CASSPRGLSGNTIYF. The DNA of the CDR3 is TGTGCCAGCAGTCCCCGGGGGCTCTCTGGAAACACCATATATTTT.

This clonotype was seen at least ten times. The chain employs TRBV6-6 and TRBJ2-1; TRBD1 matches 10 bases. The CDR3 runs to 15 residues. Germline V CDR1 and CDR2: MNHNY, SVGAGI (reference sequence). Trimming removed 7 bases from V and 7 bases from J; junction bases left unmatched: 10. CDR3 nucleotide sequence: TGTGCCAGCACCAGACAGGGGGCGGCCTCTAATGAGCAGTTCTTC. Amino acid sequence: CASTRQGAASNEQFF.

V gene TRBV29-1 combines with J gene TRBJ1-1; D unclear. Germline V lookup: CDR1 SQVTM, CDR2 ANQGSEA. Trimming removed 7 bases from V and 1 base from J, with 13 bases in between. The CDR3 extends over 13 amino acids. CDR3 amino acids: CSASEGTNTEAFF. In nucleotides, the CDR3 is TGCAGCGCCTCGGAGGGCACGAACACTGAAGCTTTCTTT.

For this clonotype: One end of the junction varies from germline; a read error may be responsible. The CDR3 spells CASSTDRTRGTFF. DNA for the CDR3: TGTGCCAGTAGTACCGATCGGACTAGGGGGACGTTCTTC. This chain links TRBV19 with TRBJ1-2, with D tentatively TRBD1 (6 bases). Germline CDR1 LNHDA, CDR2 SQIVND (reference sequence). This CDR3 region has 13 residues.

This clonotype is labeled as medium-sized (0.01 to 0.1%). The chain links TRBV6-5 to TRBJ1-1, with a possible D match to TRBD1 (5 bases). Trimming stripped 7 bases from V and 1 base from J, with 13 bases between. The germline CDR1 and CDR2 sequences are MNHEY and SVGAGI. This CDR3 has 14 residues. CDR3 amino acids: CASNRWGGNTEAFF. CDR3 bases: TGTGCCAGCAATCGATGGGGGGGGAACACTGAAGCTTTCTTT.

This clonotype was seen a few times. The chain uses TRBV6-2 or TRBV6-3 and TRBJ2-7; 13 bases map to TRBD2. The length of the CDR3 is 15 residues. CDR1 and CDR2 (germline): MNHEY, SVGEGT. V shed 4 bases and J 5 bases; nucleotides not matched to a gene: 5. The CDR3 DNA is TGTGCCAGCAGTTCGCGGACTAGCGGGAGCGACGAGCAGTACTTC. Translating gives CASSSRTSGSDEQYF.

This clonotype has ten or more counts. The chain has TRBV11-1 and TRBJ2-1; the match to TRBD2 covers 8 bases. V trimming: 5 bases; J trimming: 0 bases; junction bases outside the gene matches: 6. CDR3 size: 16 residues. Germline CDR1 reads SGHAT; CDR2 reads FQDESV (reference sequence). CDR3 protein: CASSNGGGYSYNEQFF. The CDR3 DNA reads as TGTGCCAGCAGCAACGGGGGGGGATACTCCTACAATGAGCAGTTCTTC.

This clonotype has ten or more counts. The chain joins TRBV6-5 to TRBJ2-7; D gene ambiguous. The length of the CDR3 is 14 residues. Germline CDR1 reads MNHEY; CDR2 reads SVGAGI. The ends were cut back, 4 bases at V and 1 base at J, with 11 bases in the middle. The CDR3 region is CASSSGTRSYEQYF. CDR3 DNA: TGTGCCAGCAGTTCCGGCACACGATCCTACGAGCAGTACTTC.

This sequence joins TRBV5-6 and TRBJ1-6; 9 bases fit TRBD1. Losses at the gene ends were 4 bases for V and 8 bases for J; bases not matched to a gene: 7. CDR1 and CDR2 (germline): SGHDT, YYEEEE. The CDR3 runs to 15 residues. CDR3 loop: CASSPRDRAYSPLHF. The CDR3 DNA reads as TGTGCCAGCAGCCCGCGGGACAGGGCCTATTCACCCCTCCACTTT.

By proportion, this clonotype is medium-sized. The chain is built from TRBV10-3 and TRBJ1-2; D is uncertain. The CDR3 totals 13 residues. CDR1 and CDR2 (germline): ENHRY, SYGVKD. Trimming removed 6 bases at V and 5 bases at J, with 13 bases between. The DNA for the CDR3 is TGTGCCATCAGGCGGACGGGAGAATATGGCTACACCTTC. Protein sequence: CAIRRTGEYGYTF.

This clonotype has more than one count but fewer than ten. The V call is TRBV20-1, the J call TRBJ2-6; 8 nucleotides agree with TRBD1. Germline V gives CDR1 DFQATT, CDR2 SNEGSKA (reference sequence). This CDR3 comprises 15 residues. With 3 bases clipped from V and 1 base from J, the junction kept 2 bases outside the gene matches. The CDR3 DNA sequence: TGCAGTGCTAGCACAGGGGGTTCTGGGGCCAACGTCCTGACTTTC. Translating it yields CSASTGGSGANVLTF.